The next 22 T cell receptor beta chains were all read from a single sample in a study of CXCR3-negative and CXCR3-positive naive CD8 T cells. Their recognized antigens are unknown. Whole-study findings and limits: More hydrophobic TRB CDR3s occurred in CXCR3-positive than in CXCR3-negative naive cells.

In preparing the TRB cDNA libraries, 5' RACE with UMI labels was used. Reanalyzing the 5' RACE reads, TCRdb keeps one entry per CDR3 protein, without DNA. Here the sample table reports some 64,000 distinct CDR3 sequences. Sequencing input: naive CXCR3+ CD8+ T cells from blood. Sample subset: CD45RO-CCR7+CD27+CD95- naive CD8+ T cells expressing CXCR3 (TNR3+). Receptor source: a human donor in good health. Some clones in this sample may be carry-over from other donors' samples.

V is TRBV4-2 and J is TRBJ2-5. The CDR3 extends over 12 amino acids. Per the germline V gene, CDR1 is LGHNA and CDR2 is YNFKEQ. The CDR3 loop reads CASSQDWETQYF.

The chain combines TRBV7-2 with TRBJ1-2. The CDR3 contains 14 residues. Germline V gene data show CDR1 as SGHTA and CDR2 as FQGNSA. CDR3: CASSYDYSNYGYTF.

This chain uses TRBV6-2 or TRBV6-3 with TRBJ1-1. This CDR3 has 11 residues. Germline loops: CDR1 MNHEY, CDR2 SVGEGT. This CDR3 is CASSYDSGAFF.

V is TRBV7-9 and J is TRBJ2-7; TCRdb's D call of TRBD1 is untestable without DNA. The V gene's germline CDR1 is SEHNR and CDR2 FQNEAQ (reference sequence). CDR3 length: 13 residues. CDR3 amino acids: CASSLAGAEEQYF.

J is TRBJ2-7 and V is TRBV7-9; the D call from TCRdb, TRBD1, cannot be confirmed without DNA. The CDR3 extends over 14 amino acids. Germline V gene sequence: CDR1 SEHNR, CDR2 FQNEAQ (reference sequence). The CDR3 loop is CASSLVGRVYEQYF.

The chain has TRBV7-9 and TRBJ2-6. Germline CDR1 and CDR2: SEHNR and FQNEAQ (reference sequence). The length of the CDR3 is 16 residues. The chain's CDR3 is CASSEVATSGANVLTF. Drawing the rest from reference TRBV7-9 and TRBJ2-6, the complete variable domain is DTGVSQNPRHKITKRGQNVTFRCDPISEHNRLYWYRQTLGQGPEFLTYFQNEAQLEKSRLLSDRFSAERPKGSFSTLEIQRTEQGDSAMYLCASSEVATSGANVLTFGAGSRLTVL.

This chain uses TRBV6-6 with TRBJ2-7; TCRdb designates TRBD1, a call that cannot be tested without DNA. The CDR3 runs 16 residues. CDR1 MNHNY and CDR2 SVGAGI come from the germline V gene (reference sequence). CDR3 sequence reads: CASTAPRQNPSGEQYF.

This chain joins TRBV7-2 and TRBJ1-1; TCRdb's D gene call, TRBD1, goes unchecked for lack of DNA. CDR1 and CDR2 (germline): SGHTA, FQGNSA. The CDR3 loop spans 15 amino acids. CDR3 loop: CASSLAGGMNTEAFF.

The genes are TRBV11-2 and TRBJ2-3. The CDR3 contains 15 residues. CDR1 SGHAT and CDR2 FQNNGV come from the germline V gene. CDR3 amino acids: CASSLLMGNTDTQYF.

J is TRBJ2-3 and V is TRBV12-3 or TRBV12-4; TCRdb outputs TRBD1, but without DNA this stays unchecked. The CDR3 length is 16 residues. CDR3 loop: CASSHPLVQVRDTQYF.

The chain couples TRBV28 to TRBJ2-7; TCRdb lists TRBD1, though no DNA is available to test this call. The CDR3 consists of 13 residues. Germline V gives CDR1 MDHEN, CDR2 SYDVKM. CDR3 amino acids: CASSPSTGYEQYF.

The chain has TRBV15 and TRBJ2-1; TCRdb reports TRBD1, a call that lacks DNA to check it against. Germline V gene lookup returns CDR1 LNHNV and CDR2 YYDKDF (reference sequence). CDR3 length equals 14 residues. The chain's CDR3 is CATSRVEQGNEQFF.

V and J are TRBV10-3 and TRBJ1-1. This CDR3 has 13 residues. Germline CDR1 and CDR2: ENHRY and SYGVKD. Here the CDR3 reads CATTEFDTTEAFF.

CDR3 loop: CASSQEGGSSSYNEQFF. The V call is TRBV3-1, the J call TRBJ2-1; TCRdb gives TRBD1 as the D gene, but with no DNA this cannot be confirmed. Germline loops: CDR1 LGHDT, CDR2 YNNKEL (reference sequence). The CDR3 runs 17 residues.

The chain joins TRBV4-3 to TRBJ2-5; the TCRdb call, TRBD1, lacks DNA for checking. The germline CDR1 and CDR2 sequences are LGHNA and YSLEER. This CDR3 contains 16 residues. CDR3 amino acids: CASSQELRDRGETQYF.

The chain carries TRBV28 and TRBJ2-7; the TCRdb D gene call, TRBD1, has no DNA to confirm it. The CDR3 extends over 14 amino acids. Germline CDR1 MDHEN, CDR2 SYDVKM. CDR3 loop: CASSFTLRAGEQYF. Filled out from reference TRBV28 and TRBJ2-7, the complete variable domain reads DVKVTQSSRYLVKRTGEKVFLECVQDMDHENMFWYRQDPGLGLRLIYFSYDVKMKEKGDIPEGYSVSREKKERFSLILESASTNQTSMYLCASSFTLRAGEQYFGPGTRLTVT.

The gene calls are TRBV10-2 and TRBJ1-2; TCRdb reports TRBD1, a call that lacks DNA to check it against. The CDR3 totals 14 residues. CDR1 is WSHSY and CDR2 is SAAADI in the germline V gene. CDR3 region: CASSESRGDYGYTF.

V gene TRBV4-3 combines with J gene TRBJ1-2; TCRdb's D call of TRBD1 is untestable without DNA. CDR3 size: 15 residues. Germline lookup yields CDR1 LGHNA and CDR2 YSLEER. Here the CDR3 reads CASSRRQGMDYGYTF.

The chain couples TRBV12-3 or TRBV12-4 to TRBJ2-2. This CDR3 comprises 12 residues. Here the CDR3 reads CASSSASGELFF.

The chain carries TRBV12-3 or TRBV12-4 and TRBJ1-6; TCRdb's D call of TRBD1 is untestable without DNA. The CDR3 runs to 14 residues. The CDR3 loop reads CASSTGTGGTPLHF.

V gene TRBV28 combines with J gene TRBJ2-6. The CDR3 is made up of 16 amino acids. CDR1 and CDR2 (germline): MDHEN, SYDVKM. The CDR3 reads CASSQFWASGANVLTF.

This chain connects TRBV4-1 to TRBJ2-3; with no DNA, the TCRdb D assignment of TRBD1 cannot be verified. Per the germline V gene, CDR1 is MGHRA and CDR2 is YSYEKL. The CDR3 totals 17 residues. The CDR3 is CASSQDLGVGVTDTQYF.